The entry below gives a single T cell receptor (beta chain) sequence along with its context. Antigen: not known. This PCR relied on a set of 60 Vbeta primers and 13 Jbeta primers. The protocol was immunoSEQ multiplex PCR, while the TCRdb copy is restricted to in-frame clones and leaves out a portion. The sample lists about 140,000 clones, approximately 70% occurring once. The data stem from a study of cytomegalovirus exposure and HLA in healthy donors. Regarding the study as a whole: From TCR beta sequences, most subjects' HLA-A and HLA-B alleles were reportedly predicted accurately.

This receptor was obtained from a woman between 25 and 40 years old in good health and CMV-seronegative. Sequencing was done on a sample of PBMCs.

CDR3 residues: CASSYLDRTYEQYF. CDR3 DNA sequence: TGTGCCAGCAGTTACCTGGACAGAACCTACGAGCAGTACTTC. The gene calls are TRBV28 and TRBJ2-7; D may be TRBD1 (6 bases). The germline V gene has CDR1 MDHEN and CDR2 SYDVKM. This CDR3 spans 14 amino acids. V gave up 4 bases and J gave up 2 bases, with 12 bases separating them.